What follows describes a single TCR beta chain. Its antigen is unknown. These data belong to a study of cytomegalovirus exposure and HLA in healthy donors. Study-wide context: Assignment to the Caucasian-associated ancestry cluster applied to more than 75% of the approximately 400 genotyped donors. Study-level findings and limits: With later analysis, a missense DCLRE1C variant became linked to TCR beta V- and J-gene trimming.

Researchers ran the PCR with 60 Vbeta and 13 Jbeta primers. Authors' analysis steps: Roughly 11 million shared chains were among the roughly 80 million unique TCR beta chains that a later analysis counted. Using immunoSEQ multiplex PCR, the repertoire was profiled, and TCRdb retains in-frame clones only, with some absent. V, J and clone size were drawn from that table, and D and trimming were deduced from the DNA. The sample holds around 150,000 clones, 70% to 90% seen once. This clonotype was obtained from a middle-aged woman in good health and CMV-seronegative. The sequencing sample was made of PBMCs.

CDR3: CASSVFSTGNEKLFF. The CDR3 DNA sequence: TGTGCCAGCAGTGTTTTCTCGACGGGGAATGAAAAACTGTTTTTT. The chain joins TRBV6-1 to TRBJ1-4, with D uncertain. The V gene lost 4 bases and the J gene lost 5 bases, with 14 bases spanning the gap. CDR3 length: 15 residues. The germline V gene has CDR1 MNHNS and CDR2 SASEGT.